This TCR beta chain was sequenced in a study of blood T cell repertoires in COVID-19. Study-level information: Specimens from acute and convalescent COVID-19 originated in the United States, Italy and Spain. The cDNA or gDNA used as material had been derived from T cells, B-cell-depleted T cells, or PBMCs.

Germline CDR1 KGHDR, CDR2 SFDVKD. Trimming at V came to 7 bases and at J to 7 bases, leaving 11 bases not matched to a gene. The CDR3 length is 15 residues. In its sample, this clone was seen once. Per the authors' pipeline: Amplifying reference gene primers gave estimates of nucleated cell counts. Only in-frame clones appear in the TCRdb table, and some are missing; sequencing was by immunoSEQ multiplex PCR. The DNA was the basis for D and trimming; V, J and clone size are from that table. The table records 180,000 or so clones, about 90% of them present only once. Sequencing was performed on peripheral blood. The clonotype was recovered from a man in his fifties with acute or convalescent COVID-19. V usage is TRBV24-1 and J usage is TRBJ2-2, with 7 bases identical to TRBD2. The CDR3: CATRTGGAGVGELFF. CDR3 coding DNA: TGTGCCACCAGGACGGGGGGAGCGGGTGTCGGGGAGCTGTTTTTT.